These T cell receptor beta chains were read from a single sample in a study of blood T cell repertoires in COVID-19. The method was immunoSEQ multiplex PCR; TCRdb's version includes in-frame clones alone and lacks a portion of them. The table records 150,000 to 200,000 clones, roughly nine tenths of them present only once. The sample consisted of peripheral blood. These receptors all come from a man between 60 and 70 years old with acute or convalescent COVID-19. Both conserved end residues are part of each CDR3. A D gene is named only where the DNA matches it firmly. Expanded clones get a size class; other rows say once, few or many, or leave the size out.

CASRPGQMNTEAFF	TGTGCCAGCAGGCCGGGACAGATGAACACTGAAGCTTTCTTT	TRBD1	TRBV2	NA	TRBJ1-1
CASTPRGGGTSRNEQFF	TGTGCCAGCACCCCCCGCGGGGGGGGAACCTCGAGGAATGAGCAGTTCTTC	TRBD2	TRBV7-2	few	TRBJ2-1
CASSSTWRDREKLFF	TGTGCCAGCAGTTCTACTTGGAGGGACAGAGAAAAACTGTTTTTT	TRBD1	TRBV27	NA	TRBJ1-4
CASSLGGGDEQYF	TGTGCCAGCAGCTTGGGTGGAGGAGACGAGCAGTACTTC	NA	TRBV5-4	NA	TRBJ2-7
CASSQGSVSPLHF	TGCGCCAGCAGCCAAGGGAGTGTTTCACCCCTCCACTTT	NA	TRBV4-1	NA	TRBJ1-6
CASSLLSEAFF	TGTGCCAGCAGCCTTTTGTCTGAAGCTTTCTTT	NA	TRBV7-9	NA	TRBJ1-1
CAISESQSSTDTQYF	TGTGCCATCAGTGAGTCGCAGTCCAGCACAGATACGCAGTATTTT	NA	TRBV10-3	NA	TRBJ2-3
CASSPGTDLANYGYTF	TGTGCCAGCTCACCGGGGACAGACTTAGCTAACTATGGCTACACCTTC	TRBD1	TRBV18	NA	TRBJ1-2
CASSLGPGGNQPQHF	TGTGCCAGCAGCTTAGGTCCGGGTGGCAATCAGCCCCAGCATTTT	NA	TRBV7-6	NA	TRBJ1-5
CASSQGLQGTYEQYF	TGCGCCAGCAGCCAAGGGTTGCAGGGCACCTACGAGCAGTACTTC	NA	TRBV4-1	NA	TRBJ2-7
CASSIPGASNQPQHF	TGTGCCAGTAGTATTCCAGGGGCTTCCAATCAGCCCCAGCATTTT	NA	TRBV19	NA	TRBJ1-5
CASSQVVVRDTTYEQYF	TGCGCCAGCAGCCAAGTTGTGGTCCGGGACACCACCTACGAGCAGTACTTC	NA	TRBV4-3	NA	TRBJ2-7
CASSLLTGGAGSPLHF	TGTGCCAGCAGTCTACTTACAGGGGGCGCGGGTTCACCCCTCCACTTT	TRBD1	TRBV27	once	TRBJ1-6
CASSRDRGTTEAFF	TGTGCCAGCAGTCGAGACAGGGGAACCACTGAAGCTTTCTTT	TRBD1	TRBV2	NA	TRBJ1-1
CASSLEAGVASSYNEQFF	TGTGCCAGCAGCTTAGAAGCGGGGGTGGCCAGCTCCTACAATGAGCAGTTCTTC	TRBD2	TRBV7-9	NA	TRBJ2-1
CASSSTVNTEAFF	TGTGCCAGCTCATCTACAGTGAACACTGAAGCTTTCTTT	NA	TRBV18	NA	TRBJ1-1
CASSVGALIEQFF	TGTGCCAGCAGCGTTGGGGCTTTGATTGAGCAGTTCTTC	NA	TRBV7-9	once	TRBJ2-1
CASSLTSGSWGEQFF	TGTGCCAGCAGCTTAACTAGCGGGTCCTGGGGTGAGCAGTTCTTC	TRBD2	TRBV7-2	few	TRBJ2-1
CASGGGANYGYTF	TGTGCCAGCGGAGGGGGCGCCAACTATGGCTACACCTTC	TRBD1	TRBV2	NA	TRBJ1-2
CASSFTGNTEAFF	TGTGCCAGCAGCTTCACGGGGAACACTGAAGCTTTCTTT	NA	TRBV11-2	NA	TRBJ1-1
CASSLVVTGNGYTF	TGTGCCAGCAGCTTGGTAGTGACAGGGAATGGCTACACCTTC	TRBD1	TRBV5-4	NA	TRBJ1-2
CASSRLAAGQTSNNEQFF	TGCGCCAGCAGCCGACTTGCGGCGGGGCAAACGTCCAACAATGAGCAGTTCTTC	NA	TRBV4-1	NA	TRBJ2-1
CASSQAARGNTEAFF	TGTGCCAGCAGCCAAGCGGCCAGGGGGAACACTGAAGCTTTCTTT	NA	TRBV4-2	NA	TRBJ1-1
CASSEDRGRPEQYF	TGTGCCAGCAGTGAAGACAGGGGGCGCCCCGAGCAGTACTTC	TRBD1	TRBV6-1	NA	TRBJ2-7
CASSQDQGYEQYF	TGCGCCAGCAGCCAAGATCAGGGCTACGAGCAGTACTTC	NA	TRBV4-1	few	TRBJ2-7
CAWGQGRYEQYF	TGTGCCTGGGGACAGGGCAGATACGAGCAGTACTTC	TRBD1	TRBV30	once	TRBJ2-7
CASSPTGLANYEQYF	TGTGCCAGCAGCCCGACAGGACTGGCGAACTACGAGCAGTACTTC	NA	TRBV3-1/TRBV3-2	NA	TRBJ2-7
CASSLTDPRTEAFF	TGCGCCAGCAGCTTGACAGATCCCCGCACTGAAGCTTTCTTT	NA	TRBV5-1	NA	TRBJ1-1
CASRQQGGRETQYF	TGTGCCAGCAGGCAACAAGGGGGACGAGAGACCCAGTACTTC	NA	TRBV2	few	TRBJ2-5
CASSLTGYGEQYF	TGTGCCAGCAGCTTGACAGGGTACGGGGAGCAGTACTTC	NA	TRBV5-6	once	TRBJ2-7
CASSLPGQGKVNIQYF	TGTGCCAGCAGCTTACCAGGACAGGGTAAAGTCAACATTCAGTACTTC	TRBD1	TRBV7-2	NA	TRBJ2-4
CASKEGMNTEAFF	TGCGCCAGCAAGGAGGGAATGAACACTGAAGCTTTCTTT	NA	TRBV10-2	NA	TRBJ1-1
CSARESSYEQYF	TGCAGCGCACGTGAGAGCTCCTACGAGCAGTACTTC	NA	TRBV29-1	NA	TRBJ2-7
CASSLGLAGDNEQFF	TGCGCCAGCAGCTTGGGTCTAGCGGGGGATAATGAGCAGTTCTTC	TRBD2	TRBV5-1	NA	TRBJ2-1
CASSVAVSGGLTDTQYF	TGTGCCAGCAGCGTAGCTGTTAGCGGGGGGCTCACAGATACGCAGTATTTT	TRBD2	TRBV9	NA	TRBJ2-3
CASGLVVSIAGDGYTF	TGTGCTAGTGGTTTGGTAGTGAGTATTGCAGGGGATGGCTACACCTTC	NA	TRBV12-5	NA	TRBJ1-2
CASSVDRKFNGYTF	TGCGCCAGCAGCGTCGACAGAAAGTTTAATGGCTACACCTTC	NA	TRBV5-1	NA	TRBJ1-2
CASSLHAGNTEAFF	TGTGCCAGCAGCCTTCACGCGGGGAACACTGAAGCTTTCTTT	NA	TRBV9	NA	TRBJ1-1
CASSVARDEVGADYGYTF	TGTGCCAGCAGCGTAGCGCGGGACGAGGTAGGGGCGGACTATGGCTACACCTTC	NA	TRBV9	NA	TRBJ1-2
CASSQRGQGAISSYNEQFF	TGTGCCAGCAGCCAGCGGGGACAGGGGGCGATAAGCTCCTACAATGAGCAGTTCTTC	TRBD1	TRBV7-6	few	TRBJ2-1